These T cell receptor beta chains were read from a single sample in a study of tumor-infiltrating lymphocytes in primary liver carcinoma. TCRdb independently ran MiXCR on the multiplex PCR reads; one entry per CDR3 protein. The profile shows about 130,000 distinct CDR3 sequences, approximately 64% of them singletons. Material for sequencing was liver tumor tissue from sampling region 3. These receptors all stem from a woman aged 60-75 years with primary liver carcinoma and hepatitis B virus infection. Each CDR3 is given with its conserved first and last residue.

v_call cdr3_aa
TRBV11-2 CASRWTSVAEQFF
TRBV29-1 CSVGQGVADTQYF
TRBV6-5 CASSPLGSGATYEQYF
TRBV11-2 CVSSLAGINYGYTF
TRBV12-3/TRBV12-4 CASSRQITGKLFF
TRBV6-1 CAGSEASGNSYEQYF
TRBV5-1 CASSLATSGVTDTQYF
TRBV5-1 CASSHGTSGQGYKQYF
TRBV11-2 CASSLDRTGELSF
TRBV11-2 CVSGGSSYGQCF
TRBV11-2 CASSLRGQGCTEAFF
TRBV11-3 CASSLDVKPGTGTQYF
TRBV12-3/TRBV12-4 CASTRAWGDYNKQFF
TRBV11-2 CASIPHWEADAQYF
TRBV29-1 CSVGVGFGYTF
TRBV11-3 CVSSRTSGTTDAQYF
TRBV11-2 CAGSLERGGGQKAFF
TRBV12-3/TRBV12-4 CASSTETGGNEQYF
TRBV12-3/TRBV12-4 CASTPLSNQPQHF
TRBV18 CASSPSRNAGVGYF
TRBV5-4 CASSWGGGAGDTQYF
TRBV5-4 CASSLVAAEPYNEQFF
TRBV5-1 CGSSLVDPSYNEQSF
TRBV5-5 CASSLMLAGGKETQYF
TRBV5-1 CASTRRSGDTGELFF
TRBV5-1 CSSSLYGDSNQPQHF
TRBV5-1 CASSPIAGGSTGELFF
TRBV28 CASSPRQGYTTNEKLFF
TRBV2 CASSQKRGAGNTIYF
TRBV11-2 CVSSLGYSGEQFF
TRBV11-3 CVSRLSGVGEQYF
TRBV20-1 CSAGGGVFGYTF
TRBV5-1 CASSPLSQGYEQYF
TRBV29-1 CSVQGGRGADTQYF
TRBV4-2 CASSQDGYVGENIQYF
TRBV6-2/TRBV6-3 CASSYLEQGLTSGRMAKKYF
TRBV7-9 CASSSGGSASGPQHF
TRBV2 CASSGRDRGSHEQYF
TRBV11-2 CASSETGTSFYEQYF
TRBV11-2 CTSSLDWIRESPLHF
TRBV6-2/TRBV6-3 CTGMGLGGGNEQFF
TRBV5-4 CASSLTGDTEAFF
TRBV11-1 CASSFIGASLSYNEQFF
TRBV11-2 CASSLDPRAGTEALF